This T cell receptor (beta chain) derives from a study of blood T cell repertoires in COVID-19 (dated by TCRdb to the early 2020s). General notes on the study: The collaborator samples originated in the United States, Italy and Spain and spanned the acute and convalescent phases of COVID-19. The prospective study material was composed of cDNA or gDNA derived from T cells, B-cell-depleted T cells, or PBMCs. Deeply sampled blood TCRbeta repertoires from subjects exposed to, actively infected with, or recovered from COVID-19 were included in the dataset. The repertoires were released in a freely available public database intended as a resource for research on the immune response to SARS-CoV-2. Samples came from the ongoing ImmuneRACE study (first 160 participants) plus 1,254 subjects from 6 global collaborators. The sample metadata nearly always contained a de-identified subject ID, COVID-19 status, age in years and sex. Where available, HLA class I and class II types were obtained from metadata supplied by the sample provider rather than from assay-based typing. The investigation overall reported the following: Clinical and demographic metadata were provided uncurated, with the amount varying by source and participant.

This clone is a singleton in its sample. Its antigen is not yet known. There are no base qualities to consult, and no much larger clone falls within one base. The collaborating institutions used their own protocols to collect whole blood in K2EDTA tubes. For TCRbeta analysis, collaborator samples were shipped as frozen whole blood, as isolated PBMCs, or as DNA extracted from either sample type. TCRbeta CDR3 regions were amplified from genomic DNA by means of the immunoSEQ Assay, a bias-controlled multiplex PCR. Per the authors' processing: The number of nucleated cells in each sample was estimated by amplification of reference gene primers within the assay. To quantify the absolute abundance of each unique TCRbeta CDR3 rearrangement, sequence reads were collapsed and filtered. For each sample, productive Simpson clonality was calculated by taking the square root of Simpson's diversity index across productive rearrangements. This immuneACCESS table, as held by TCRdb, lists in-frame sequences with V and J called but not all clones. Of the missing ones, under half trace to an unresolved V gene in checked studies; the others have no known cause. Clone size and the V and J calls come from that table; the DNA yielded D and trimming. The sample table lists about 130,000 clones, approximately 89% of them with a count of one. 4.3% of the sample is in the top ten clones.

The source is a human donor in a cohort sampled during active COVID-19. Sample: peripheral blood.

The CDR3 in this case is CSAGPQETQYF. Here is the DNA: TGCAGTGCGGGCCCCCAAGAGACCCAGTACTTC. This receptor chain uses TRBV20-1 and TRBJ2-5; no D gene is confidently identified. CDR1 is given as DFQATT and CDR2 as SNEGSKA, both from the germline V gene (reference sequence). Including cysteine and phenylalanine, the CDR3 has 11 amino acids. Here the CDR3 DNA is all that survives: 33 bases in frame from base 1. At the junction V is shortened by 6 bases and J by 1 base, with 6 bases in between.